This entry lists 3 T cell receptor beta chains sequenced from one sample in a study of T-cell memory formation after mild COVID-19. Each CDR3 protein gets one entry after TCRdb re-called the 5' RACE reads with MiXCR. The profile shows hundreds of thousands of distinct CDR3 sequences, 17% of them singletons. The sequencing sample was made of PBMCs or a T cell subset sorted from them (not recorded which). The receptors were gathered from an adult woman who had mild COVID-19 (a few samples of this study predate the infection). Cell type and time point are not known.

The V and J genes are TRBV20-1 and TRBJ2-3; the D gene is possibly TRBD1 (6 bases). V was shortened by 5 bases and J by 1 base, with 13 bases between the two germline ends. The V gene's germline CDR1 is DFQATT and CDR2 SNEGSKA (reference sequence). The CDR3 sequence is 14 residues long. The CDR3 region is CSAGNRDRTDTQYF. The DNA for the CDR3 is TGCAGTGCTGGTAACAGGGACCGCACAGATACGCAGTATTTT.

This clonotype was detected a few times. The rearrangement uses TRBV3-1 and TRBJ1-1; D not certain. The germline CDR1 and CDR2 sequences are LGHDT and YNNKEL (reference sequence). This CDR3 region has 14 residues. Trimming stripped 1 base from V and 1 base from J, with 7 bases between. CDR3 nucleotide sequence: TGTGCCAGCAGCCAAGGCTGGGGGAACACTGAAGCTTTCTTT. Translation: CASSQGWGNTEAFF. Complete variable domain (other parts from reference TRBV3-1 and TRBJ1-1): DTAVSQTPKYLVTQMGNDKSIKCEQNLGHDTMYWYKQDSKKFLKIMFSYNNKELIINETVPNRFSPKSPDKAHLNLHINSLELGDSAVYFCASSQGWGNTEAFFGQGTRLTVV.

The chain joins TRBV24-1 to TRBJ1-2; possible D gene TRBD1, 5 bases. Trimming shortened V by 3 bases and J by 7 bases, and 20 bases separated the two germline ends. The CDR3 covers 16 residues. Looked up from germline, CDR1 is KGHDR and CDR2 is SFDVKD. CDR3 in DNA: TGTGCCACCAGTGATGAGGCCGGACATGGAACTGGTGGCTACACCTTC. It yields the protein CATSDEAGHGTGGYTF.